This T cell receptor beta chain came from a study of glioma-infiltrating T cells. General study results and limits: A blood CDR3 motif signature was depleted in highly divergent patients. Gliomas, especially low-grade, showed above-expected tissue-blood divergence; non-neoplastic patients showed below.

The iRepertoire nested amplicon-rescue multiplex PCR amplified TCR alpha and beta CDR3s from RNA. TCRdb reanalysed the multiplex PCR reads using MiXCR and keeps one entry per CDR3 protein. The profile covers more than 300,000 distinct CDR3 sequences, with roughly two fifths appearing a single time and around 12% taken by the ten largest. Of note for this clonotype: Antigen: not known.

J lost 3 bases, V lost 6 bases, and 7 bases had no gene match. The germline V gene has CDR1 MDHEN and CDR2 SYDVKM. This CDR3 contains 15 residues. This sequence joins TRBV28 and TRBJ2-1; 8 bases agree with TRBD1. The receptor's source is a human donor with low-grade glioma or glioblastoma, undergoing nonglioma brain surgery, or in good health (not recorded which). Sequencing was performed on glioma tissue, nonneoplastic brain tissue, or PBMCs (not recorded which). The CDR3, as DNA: TGTGCCAGCAGCGCCAGGGGGCGAAGCTACAATGAGCAGTTCTTC. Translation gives CASSARGRSYNEQFF.